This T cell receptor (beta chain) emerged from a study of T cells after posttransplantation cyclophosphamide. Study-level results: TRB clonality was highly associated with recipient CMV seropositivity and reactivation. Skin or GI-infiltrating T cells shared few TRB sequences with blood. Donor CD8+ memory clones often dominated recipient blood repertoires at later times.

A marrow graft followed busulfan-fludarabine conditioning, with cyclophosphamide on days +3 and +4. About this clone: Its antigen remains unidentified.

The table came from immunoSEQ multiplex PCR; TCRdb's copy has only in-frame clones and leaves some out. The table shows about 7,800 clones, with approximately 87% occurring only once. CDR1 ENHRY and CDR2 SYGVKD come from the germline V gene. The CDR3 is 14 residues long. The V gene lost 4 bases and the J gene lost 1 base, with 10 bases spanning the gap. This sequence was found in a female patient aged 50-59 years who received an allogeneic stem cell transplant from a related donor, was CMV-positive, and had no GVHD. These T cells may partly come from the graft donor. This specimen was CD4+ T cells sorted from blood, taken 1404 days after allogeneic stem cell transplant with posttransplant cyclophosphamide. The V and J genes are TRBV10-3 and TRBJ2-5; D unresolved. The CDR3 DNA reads TGTGCCATCAGTGCTGGTAGCACCCAAGAGACCCAGTACTTC. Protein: CAISAGSTQETQYF.